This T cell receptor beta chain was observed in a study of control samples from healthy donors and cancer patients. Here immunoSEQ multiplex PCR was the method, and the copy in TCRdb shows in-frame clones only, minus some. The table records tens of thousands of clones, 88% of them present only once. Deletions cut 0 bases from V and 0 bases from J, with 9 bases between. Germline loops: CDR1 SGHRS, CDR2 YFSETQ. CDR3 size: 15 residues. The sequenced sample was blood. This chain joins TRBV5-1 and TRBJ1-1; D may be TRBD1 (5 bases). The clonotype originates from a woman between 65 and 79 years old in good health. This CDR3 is CASSLAGMMNTEAFF. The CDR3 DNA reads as TGCGCCAGCAGCTTGGCAGGGATGATGAACACTGAAGCTTTCTTT.